This TCR beta chain was retrieved from a study of T cell changes during pregnancy in multiple sclerosis. The CDR3 covers 12 residues. Germline V CDR1 and CDR2: SEHNR, FQNEAQ (reference sequence). The ends were cut back, 3 bases at V and 8 bases at J, with 10 bases in the middle. Only in-frame clones appear in the TCRdb table, and some are missing; sequencing was by immunoSEQ multiplex PCR. The sample has about 92,000 clones, 94% seen once; the top ten hold about 2.4%. The chain links TRBV7-9 to TRBJ1-2; D might be TRBD1 (6 bases). The receptor comes from a female donor with multiple sclerosis, enrolled in a pregnancy study. This specimen was peripheral blood, taken in the third trimester of pregnancy. CDR3 bases: TGTGCCAGCAGCTTCAGGGGCGGAGGCTACACCTTC. Its protein is CASSFRGGGYTF.